This T cell receptor beta chain was sequenced for a study of OX40 agonist ivuxolimab in advanced cancers. Overall study context: Three patients had partial responses: one hepatocellular carcinoma, two cutaneous melanoma.

The method was immunoSEQ multiplex PCR; TCRdb's version includes in-frame clones alone and lacks a portion of them. This sample has 90,000 to 150,000 clones, with approximately 92% found just once. The V and J ends lost 5 bases and 8 bases respectively, with 7 bases between them. This CDR3 is built from 11 residues. Germline-derived CDR1 and CDR2 are SGHTA and FQGNSA. General study results and limits: Averaging showed that CD8+ T cells had more expanded clones than CD4+ did. Dose levels from 0.1 to 3.0 mg/kg saw CD4+ and CD8+ blood T cells expand clonally by week 6. Near-lowest levels of clonal expansion characterized partial responders at 0.1-3.0 mg/kg.

Concerning this clone: Antigen unknown.

The rearrangement links TRBV7-2 to TRBJ2-1; D remains ambiguous. The sample in question was CD4+ or CD8+ T cells sorted from blood, obtained in a trial of the OX40 agonist ivuxolimab. This clonotype originated in an adult with an advanced solid tumor such as melanoma, head and neck, liver or kidney cancer. CDR3 bases: TGTGCCAGCAGCCGCTCAGATGAGCAGTTCTTC. Protein sequence: CASSRSDEQFF.